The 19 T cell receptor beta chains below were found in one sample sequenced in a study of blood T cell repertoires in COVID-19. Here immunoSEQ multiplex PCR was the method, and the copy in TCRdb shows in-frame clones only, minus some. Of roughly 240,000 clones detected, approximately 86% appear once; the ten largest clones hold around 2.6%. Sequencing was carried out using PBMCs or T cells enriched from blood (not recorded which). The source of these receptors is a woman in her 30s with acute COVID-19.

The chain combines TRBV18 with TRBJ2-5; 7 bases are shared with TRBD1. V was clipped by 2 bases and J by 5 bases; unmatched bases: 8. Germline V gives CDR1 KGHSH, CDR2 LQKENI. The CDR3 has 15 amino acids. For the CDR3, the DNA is TGTGCCAGCTCACCAGGGGACAGAGCGTATGAGACCCAGTACTTC. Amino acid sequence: CASSPGDRAYETQYF.

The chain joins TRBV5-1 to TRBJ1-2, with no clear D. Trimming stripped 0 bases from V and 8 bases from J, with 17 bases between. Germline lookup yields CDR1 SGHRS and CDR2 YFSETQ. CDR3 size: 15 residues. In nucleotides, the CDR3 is TGCGCCAGCAGCTTGGACCTCGGAGGGCTTGGCGGCTACACCTTC. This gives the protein CASSLDLGGLGGYTF.

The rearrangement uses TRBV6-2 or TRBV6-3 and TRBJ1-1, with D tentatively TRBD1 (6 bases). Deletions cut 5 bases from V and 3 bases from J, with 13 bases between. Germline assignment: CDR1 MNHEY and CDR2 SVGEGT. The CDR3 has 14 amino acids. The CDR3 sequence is CASSNPRGHTEAFF. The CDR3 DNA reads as TGTGCCAGCAGTAACCCCAGGGGTCACACTGAAGCTTTCTTT.

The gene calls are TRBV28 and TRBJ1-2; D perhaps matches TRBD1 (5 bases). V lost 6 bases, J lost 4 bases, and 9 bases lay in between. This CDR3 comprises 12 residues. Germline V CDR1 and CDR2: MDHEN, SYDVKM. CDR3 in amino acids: CASRPTVYGYTF. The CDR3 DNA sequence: TGTGCCAGCAGACCGACAGTCTATGGCTACACCTTC.

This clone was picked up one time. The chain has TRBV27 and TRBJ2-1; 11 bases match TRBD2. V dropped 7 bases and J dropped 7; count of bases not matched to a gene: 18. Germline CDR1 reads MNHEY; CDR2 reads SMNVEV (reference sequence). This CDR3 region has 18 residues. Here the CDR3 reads CASTILNPSGGFRNEQFF. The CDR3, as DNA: TGTGCCAGCACCATACTTAATCCTAGCGGGGGGTTCAGAAATGAGCAGTTCTTC.

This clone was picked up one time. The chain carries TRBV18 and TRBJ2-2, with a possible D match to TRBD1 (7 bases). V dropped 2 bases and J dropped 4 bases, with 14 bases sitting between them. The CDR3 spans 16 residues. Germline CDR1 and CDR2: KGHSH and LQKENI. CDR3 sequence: CASSPNLQGGTGELFF. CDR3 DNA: TGTGCCAGCTCACCAAATCTTCAGGGGGGCACCGGGGAGCTGTTTTTT.

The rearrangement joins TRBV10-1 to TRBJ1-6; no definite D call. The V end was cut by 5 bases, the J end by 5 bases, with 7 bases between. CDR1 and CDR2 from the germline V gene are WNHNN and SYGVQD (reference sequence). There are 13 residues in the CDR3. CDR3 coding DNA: TGCGCCAGCAGTCCGGGAAATAATTCACCCCTCCACTTT. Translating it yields CASSPGNNSPLHF.

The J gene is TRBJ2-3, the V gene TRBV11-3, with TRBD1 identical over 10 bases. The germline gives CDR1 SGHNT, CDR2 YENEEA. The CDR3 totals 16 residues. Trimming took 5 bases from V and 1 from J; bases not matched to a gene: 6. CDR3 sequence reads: CASSERGTGGTDTQYF. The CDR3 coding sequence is TGTGCCAGCAGCGAACGAGGGACAGGGGGCACAGATACGCAGTATTTT.

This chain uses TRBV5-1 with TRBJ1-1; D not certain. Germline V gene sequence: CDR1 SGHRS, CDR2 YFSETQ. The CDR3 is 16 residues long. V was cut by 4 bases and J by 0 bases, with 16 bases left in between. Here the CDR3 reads CASSPLAAAMNTEAFF. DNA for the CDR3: TGCGCCAGCAGCCCATTAGCGGCAGCCATGAACACTGAAGCTTTCTTT.

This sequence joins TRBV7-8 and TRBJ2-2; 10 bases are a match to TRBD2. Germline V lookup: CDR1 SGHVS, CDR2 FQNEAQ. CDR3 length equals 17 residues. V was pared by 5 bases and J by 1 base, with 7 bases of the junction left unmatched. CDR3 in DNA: TGTGCCAGCAGCACACCGATAGCGGGGGGGAACACCGGGGAGCTGTTTTTT. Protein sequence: CASSTPIAGGNTGELFF.

The CDR3: CATSDQKRGGTDTQYF. Written as DNA, the CDR3 is TGTGCCACCAGTGATCAAAAGCGGGGGGGCACAGATACGCAGTATTTT. The rearrangement links TRBV24-1 to TRBJ2-3; 9 bases match TRBD2. This CDR3 contains 16 residues. V lost 3 bases to trimming and J lost 1 base; unmatched junction nucleotides: 4. Germline V lookup: CDR1 KGHDR, CDR2 SFDVKD.

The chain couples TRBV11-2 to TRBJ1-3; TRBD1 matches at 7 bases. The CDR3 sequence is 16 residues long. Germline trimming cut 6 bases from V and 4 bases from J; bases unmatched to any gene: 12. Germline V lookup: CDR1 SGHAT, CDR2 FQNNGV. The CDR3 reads CASRSREGAGGNTIYF. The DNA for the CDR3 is TGTGCCAGCAGAAGTCGTGAGGGGGCAGGAGGAAACACCATATATTTT.

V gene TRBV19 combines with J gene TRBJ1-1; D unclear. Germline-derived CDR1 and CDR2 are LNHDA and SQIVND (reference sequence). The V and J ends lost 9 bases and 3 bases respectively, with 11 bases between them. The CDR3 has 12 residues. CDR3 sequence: CASPHGDTEAFF. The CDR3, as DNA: TGTGCCAGCCCACACGGGGACACTGAAGCTTTCTTT.

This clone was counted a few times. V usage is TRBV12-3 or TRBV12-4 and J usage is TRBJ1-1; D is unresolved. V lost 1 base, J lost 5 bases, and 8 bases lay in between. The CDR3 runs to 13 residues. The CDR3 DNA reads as TGTGCCAGCAGTTTAGTAGATCGAACTGAAGCTTTCTTT. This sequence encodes CASSLVDRTEAFF.

CDR3 DNA: TGTGCCAGCAGTTACTCTGCTAGCGCGAACACCGGGGAGCTGTTTTTT. Its translation is CASSYSASANTGELFF. The J gene is TRBJ2-2, the V gene TRBV6-5; maybe TRBD2 (6 bases). CDR1 is MNHEY and CDR2 is SVGAGI in the germline V gene. V lost 0 bases, J lost 0 bases, and 8 bases lay in between. There are 16 residues in the CDR3.

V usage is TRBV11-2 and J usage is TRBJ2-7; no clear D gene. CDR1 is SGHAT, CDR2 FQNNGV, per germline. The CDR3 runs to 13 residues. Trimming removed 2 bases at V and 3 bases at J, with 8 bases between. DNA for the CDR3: TGTGCCAGCAGCTTAAGCCCACTCTACGAGCAGTACTTC. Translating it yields CASSLSPLYEQYF.

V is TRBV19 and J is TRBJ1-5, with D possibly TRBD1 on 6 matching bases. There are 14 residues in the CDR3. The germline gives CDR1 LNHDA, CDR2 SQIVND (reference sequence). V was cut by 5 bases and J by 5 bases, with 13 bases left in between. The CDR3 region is CASSQDSTYQPQHF. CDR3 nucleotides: TGTGCCAGTAGTCAGGACAGTACCTATCAGCCCCAGCATTTT.

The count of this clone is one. The CDR3 region has the DNA TGTGCCAGCAGCCAAGATCGAAGGGGGCTCCTATTAGGCACTGAAGCTTTCTTT. It translates to CASSQDRRGLLLGTEAFF. The V call is TRBV3-1 (or the pseudogene TRBV3-2), the J call TRBJ1-1, with TRBD1 matching over 7 bases. CDR3 length: 18 residues. Germline values: CDR1 LGHDT, CDR2 YNNKEL (reference sequence). V lost 0 bases, J lost 4 bases, and 14 bases stayed unmatched.

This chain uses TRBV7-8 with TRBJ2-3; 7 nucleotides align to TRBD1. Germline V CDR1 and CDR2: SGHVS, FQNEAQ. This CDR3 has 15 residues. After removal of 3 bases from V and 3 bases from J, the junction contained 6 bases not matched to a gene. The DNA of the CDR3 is TGTGCCAGCAGCTTTAGGGGGCCGCTAACAGATACGCAGTATTTT. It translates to CASSFRGPLTDTQYF.